This T cell receptor beta chain was captured by sequencing in a study of T cell responses to AZD1222 COVID-19 vaccine. J was trimmed by 6 bases and V by 0 bases; bases with no gene match: 5. From germline, CDR1 is SGDLS and CDR2 YYNGEE. CDR3 length equals 14 residues. TCRdb keeps only in-frame clones here, not all; method: immunoSEQ multiplex PCR. This table has around 250,000 clones, 80% to 95% appearing once. The source is an adult in good health. This chain joins TRBV9 and TRBJ2-7, with 8 bases fitting TRBD1. Here the sequenced sample was peripheral blood, taken on day 0 of AZD1222 vaccination. The CDR3 nucleotides read TGTGCCAGCAGCGTAGACCAGGGGGCGGTCGAGCAGTACTTC. It encodes CASSVDQGAVEQYF. The variable domain in full, with the rest retrieved from reference TRBV9 and TRBJ2-7, is DSGVTQTPKHLITATGQRVTLRCSPRSGDLSVYWYQQSLDQGLQFLIQYYNGEERAKGNILERFSAQQFPDLHSELNLSSLELGDSALYFCASSVDQGAVEQYFGPGTRLTVT.